One and the same sample provided the 11 T cell receptor beta chains below, sequenced in a study of blood T cell repertoires in COVID-19. TCRdb keeps only in-frame clones here, not all; method: immunoSEQ multiplex PCR. The sample carries about 26,000 clones, around nine tenths recorded once. Sequences were obtained from peripheral blood. The source of these receptors is a human donor in a cohort sampled during active COVID-19. The donor label of this sample is uncertain.

The V gene is TRBV12-5, the J gene TRBJ2-1, with TRBD2 identical over 8 bases. The CDR3 covers 12 residues. V trimming: 4 bases; J trimming: 7 bases; junction bases outside the gene matches: 0. Germline V CDR1 and CDR2: LGHNT, FRNRAP. The CDR3 DNA reads as TGTGCTAGTGGTTCGGGGGGGAATGAGCAGTTCTTC. This translates into CASGSGGNEQFF.

This clone was detected once. The chain combines TRBV4-2 with TRBJ2-1, with 14 bases matching TRBD2. J was trimmed by 6 bases and V by 4 bases; bases with no gene match: 2. This CDR3 is built from 15 residues. Per the germline V gene, CDR1 is LGHNA and CDR2 is YNFKEQ. The CDR3 DNA follows: TGTGCCAGCAGCCTGACTAGCGGGGGGGCCAATGAGCAGTTCTTC. Amino acids: CASSLTSGGANEQFF.

A single count supports this clone. V is TRBV5-1 and J is TRBJ1-4, with 7 bases matching TRBD1. The CDR3 length is 17 residues. Germline V CDR1 and CDR2: SGHRS, YFSETQ. The ends lost 0 bases at V and 0 bases at J; junction bases unmatched: 5. CDR3 nucleotides: TGCGCCAGCAGCTTGGGGATCACAGGGGCAACTAATGAAAAACTGTTTTTT. It codes for CASSLGITGATNEKLFF.

The rearrangement uses TRBV19 and TRBJ2-1; 11 nucleotides match TRBD1. CDR3 length: 15 residues. V lost 5 bases to trimming and J lost 3 bases; unmatched junction nucleotides: 3. Looked up from germline, CDR1 is LNHDA and CDR2 is SQIVND (reference sequence). The CDR3, as DNA: TGTGCCAGTAGTGGGGGACAGGGGGACTACAATGAGCAGTTCTTC. Protein sequence: CASSGGQGDYNEQFF.

The rearrangement joins TRBV10-3 to TRBJ1-6; D call uncertain. CDR3 length: 13 amino acids. V gave up 5 bases and J gave up 8 bases, with 10 bases separating them. In germline, CDR1 is ENHRY, CDR2 SYGVKD. CDR3 coding DNA: TGTGCCATCAGTATGCAGGAAGATTCACCCCTCCACTTT. Translating it yields CAISMQEDSPLHF.

The chain couples TRBV5-4 to TRBJ1-6; the D is unclear. The V gene lost 10 bases and the J gene lost 13 bases, with 15 bases spanning the gap. Germline CDR1 SGHNT, CDR2 YYREEE (reference sequence). This CDR3 has 11 residues. CDR3 loop: CAYNDGEPLHF. Here the CDR3 DNA reads TGTGCCTACAACGACGGGGAGCCCCTCCACTTT.

This clone has just a few counts. The chain links TRBV5-1 to TRBJ2-2; 10 nucleotides line up with TRBD1. The CDR3 is 16 residues long. Germline CDR1 reads SGHRS; CDR2 reads YFSETQ. J was trimmed by 1 base and V by 6 bases; bases with no gene match: 6. The CDR3 DNA follows: TGCGCCAGCAAGCTGAGGGACAGGGGGAACACCGGGGAGCTGTTTTTT. The encoded protein is CASKLRDRGNTGELFF.

This clone was detected a few times. V gene TRBV2 combines with J gene TRBJ2-4, with 7 bases lining up with TRBD1. Unmatched junction bases numbered 20, after V lost 7 bases and J lost 14 bases. This CDR3 has 15 amino acids. CDR1 and CDR2 (germline): SNHLY, FYNNEI. The CDR3 DNA follows: TGTGCCAGCACGGGCGACAGGGTCTCATCCGAAGGGGAGTACTTC. It translates to CASTGDRVSSEGEYF.

The gene calls are TRBV6-6 and TRBJ1-1; D remains ambiguous. Deletions cut 11 bases from V and 5 bases from J, with 18 bases between. Germline assignment: CDR1 MNHNY and CDR2 SVGAGI (reference sequence). The CDR3 consists of 13 residues. The CDR3 is CASSGGELTEAFF. The CDR3 nucleotides read TGTGCCTCTTCGGGTGGCGAGCTTACTGAAGCTTTCTTT.

The rearrangement uses TRBV6-2 or TRBV6-3 and TRBJ1-1; unclear D gene. Germline loops: CDR1 MNHEY, CDR2 SVGEGT. There are 12 residues in the CDR3. V lost 2 bases and J 3 bases, leaving 4 bases between the germline ends. CDR3 DNA sequence: TGTGCCAGCAGTTACCCCGACACTGAAGCTTTCTTT. It translates to CASSYPDTEAFF.

V usage is TRBV2 and J usage is TRBJ2-3; no clear D gene. Per the germline V gene, CDR1 is SNHLY and CDR2 is FYNNEI. With 1 base removed from V and 2 bases from J, the gap between germline ends came to 13 bases. The CDR3 spans 16 residues. Written as DNA, the CDR3 is TGTGCCAGCAGTGAAGGGTCAGGAACAAACACAGATACGCAGTATTTT. This sequence encodes CASSEGSGTNTDTQYF.